This T cell receptor beta chain was retrieved from a study of blood T cell repertoires in COVID-19. Study details: Whether acute or convalescent, the COVID-19 samples came from the United States, Italy and Spain. PBMCs, B-cell-depleted T cells, or T cells were the source of the cDNA or gDNA that made up the material.

In the authors' methods: Estimated nucleated cell counts came from reference gene primer amplification. Produced via immunoSEQ multiplex PCR; TCRdb's table is partial and in-frame only. That table is the source of V, J and clone size, and D and trimming were worked out from the DNA. The sample has around 67,000 clones, 87% seen once. Trimming removed 4 bases from V and 7 bases from J; junction bases left unmatched: 19. Germline V CDR1 and CDR2: MDHEN, SYDVKM. The CDR3 is 18 amino acids. The clonotype originates from a man aged 45-60 years with active COVID-19. The chain recombines TRBV28 with TRBJ1-5; 7 bases align to TRBD1. The sequenced sample was peripheral blood. The CDR3 protein is CASSSTGTAPTSGQPQHF. DNA of the CDR3: TGTGCCAGCAGTTCGACCGGGACAGCTCCCACATCGGGACAGCCCCAGCATTTT. Supplemented by reference TRBV28 and TRBJ1-5, the full variable domain reads DVKVTQSSRYLVKRTGEKVFLECVQDMDHENMFWYRQDPGLGLRLIYFSYDVKMKEKGDIPEGYSVSREKKERFSLILESASTNQTSMYLCASSSTGTAPTSGQPQHFGDGTRLSIL.